This TCR beta chain came from a study of shared clonotypes between healthy human individuals. The CDR3 runs 14 residues. Germline trimming cut 8 bases from V and 6 bases from J; bases unmatched to any gene: 15. The V gene's germline CDR1 is SQVTM and CDR2 ANQGSEA. Only in-frame clones appear in the TCRdb table, and some are missing; sequencing was by immunoSEQ multiplex PCR. The sample lists about 500,000 clones, around 77% occurring once. The clonotype originates from a woman in her thirties or forties in good health. Some clones in this sample may be carry-over from other donors' samples. Sequencing was performed on PBMCs. This chain joins TRBV29-1 and TRBJ1-2, with TRBD1 matching over 7 bases. In nucleotides, the CDR3 is TGCAGCTCTGCAGGGGGAGGGGACGTCAATGGCTACACCTTC. This codes for CSSAGGGDVNGYTF.